This TCR beta chain was sequenced in a study of cytomegalovirus exposure and HLA in healthy donors. Across the whole study: The 110 or so validation repertoires used a platform that matched the one used for the approximately 700 first-cohort repertoires, as a later analysis reported.

Study results and caveats: The majority of TCR sequences were rare, yet some public TCRs appeared in many donors.

Germline V lookup: CDR1 SGDLS, CDR2 YYNGEE. This CDR3 comprises 14 residues. V gave up 3 bases and J gave up 1 base, with 11 bases separating them. A remark on this clone: Its antigen is not identified.

Sequencing used immunoSEQ multiplex PCR; TCRdb keeps in-frame clones, though not all of them. Among about 140,000 clones, approximately 87% were seen once, and the ten largest hold nearly 3%. The origin of this receptor is a man younger than 35 in good health and CMV-seronegative. Sequences were obtained from PBMCs. This sequence joins TRBV9 and TRBJ2-7; a possible D gene is TRBD1 (6 bases). As DNA, the CDR3 is TGTGCCAGCAGCGAAGCAGGGGATTCCTACGAGCAGTACTTC. This encodes CASSEAGDSYEQYF.